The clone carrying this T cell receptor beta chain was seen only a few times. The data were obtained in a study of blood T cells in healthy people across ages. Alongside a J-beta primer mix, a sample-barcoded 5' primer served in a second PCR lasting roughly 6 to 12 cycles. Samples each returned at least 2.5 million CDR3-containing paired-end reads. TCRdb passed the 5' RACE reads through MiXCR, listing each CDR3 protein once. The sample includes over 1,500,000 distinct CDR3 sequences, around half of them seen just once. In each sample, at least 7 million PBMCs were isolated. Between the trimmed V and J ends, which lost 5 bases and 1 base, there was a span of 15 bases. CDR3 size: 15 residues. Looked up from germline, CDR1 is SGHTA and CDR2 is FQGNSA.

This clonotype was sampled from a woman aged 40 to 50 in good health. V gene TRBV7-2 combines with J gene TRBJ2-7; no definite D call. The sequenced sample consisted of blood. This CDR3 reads CASSIGWVRSYEQYF. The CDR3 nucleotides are TGTGCCAGCAGCATAGGATGGGTTAGATCCTACGAGCAGTACTTC.